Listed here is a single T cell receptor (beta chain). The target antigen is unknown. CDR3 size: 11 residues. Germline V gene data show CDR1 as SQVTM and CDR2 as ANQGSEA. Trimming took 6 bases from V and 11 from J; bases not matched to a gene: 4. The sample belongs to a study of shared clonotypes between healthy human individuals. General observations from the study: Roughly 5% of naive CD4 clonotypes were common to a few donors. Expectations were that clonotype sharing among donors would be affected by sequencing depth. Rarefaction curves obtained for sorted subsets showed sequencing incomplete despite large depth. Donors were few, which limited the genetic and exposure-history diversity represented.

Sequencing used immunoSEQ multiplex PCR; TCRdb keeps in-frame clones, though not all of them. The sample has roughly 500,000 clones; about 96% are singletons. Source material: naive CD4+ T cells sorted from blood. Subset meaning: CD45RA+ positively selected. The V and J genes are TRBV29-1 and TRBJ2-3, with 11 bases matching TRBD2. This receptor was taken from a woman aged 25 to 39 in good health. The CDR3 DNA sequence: TGCAGCGTCCCAGGGACTAGCGGGCAGTATTTT. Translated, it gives CSVPGTSGQYF.